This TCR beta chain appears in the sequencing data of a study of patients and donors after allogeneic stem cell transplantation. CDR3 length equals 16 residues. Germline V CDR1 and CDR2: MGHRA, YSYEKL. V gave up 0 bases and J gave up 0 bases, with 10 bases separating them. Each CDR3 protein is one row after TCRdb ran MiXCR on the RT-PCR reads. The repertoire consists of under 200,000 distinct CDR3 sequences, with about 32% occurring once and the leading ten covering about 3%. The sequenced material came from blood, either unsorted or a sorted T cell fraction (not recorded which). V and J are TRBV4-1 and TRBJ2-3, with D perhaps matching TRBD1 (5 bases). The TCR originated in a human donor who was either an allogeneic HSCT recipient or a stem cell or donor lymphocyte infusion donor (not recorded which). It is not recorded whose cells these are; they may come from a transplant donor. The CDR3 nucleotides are TGCGCCAGCAGCCAAGAGGGGCAGGCTAGCACAGATACGCAGTATTTT. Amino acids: CASSQEGQASTDTQYF.